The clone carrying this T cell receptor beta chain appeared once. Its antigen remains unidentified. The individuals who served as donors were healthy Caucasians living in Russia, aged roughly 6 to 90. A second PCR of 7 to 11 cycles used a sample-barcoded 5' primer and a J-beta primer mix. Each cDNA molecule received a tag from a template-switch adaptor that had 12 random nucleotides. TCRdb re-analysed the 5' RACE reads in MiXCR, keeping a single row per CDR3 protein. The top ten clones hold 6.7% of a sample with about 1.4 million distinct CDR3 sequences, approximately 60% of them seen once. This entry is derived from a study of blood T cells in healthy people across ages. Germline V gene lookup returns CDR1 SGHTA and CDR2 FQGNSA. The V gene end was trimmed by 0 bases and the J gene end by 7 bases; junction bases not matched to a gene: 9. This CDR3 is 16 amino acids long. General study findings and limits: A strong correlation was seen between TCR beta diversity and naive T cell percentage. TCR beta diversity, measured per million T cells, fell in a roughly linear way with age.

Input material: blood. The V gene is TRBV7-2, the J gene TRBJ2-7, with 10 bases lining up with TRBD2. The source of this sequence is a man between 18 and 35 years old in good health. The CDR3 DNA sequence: TGTGCCAGCAGCTTAGCCGGGACTAGCGCCTCTCGGGAGCAGTACTTC. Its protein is CASSLAGTSASREQYF.